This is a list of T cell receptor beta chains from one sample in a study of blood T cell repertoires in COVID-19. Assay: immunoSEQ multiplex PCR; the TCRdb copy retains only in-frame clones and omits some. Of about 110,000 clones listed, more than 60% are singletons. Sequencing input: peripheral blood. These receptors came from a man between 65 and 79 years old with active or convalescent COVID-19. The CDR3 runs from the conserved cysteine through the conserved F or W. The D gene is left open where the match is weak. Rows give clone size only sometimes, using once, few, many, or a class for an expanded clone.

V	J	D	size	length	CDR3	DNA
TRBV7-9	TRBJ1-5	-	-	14	CASSSTGGNQPQHF	TGTGCCAGCAGCTCAACGGGAGGCAATCAGCCCCAGCATTTT
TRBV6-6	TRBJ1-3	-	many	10	CASGGNTIYF	TGTGCCTCGGGGGGCAACACCATATATTTT
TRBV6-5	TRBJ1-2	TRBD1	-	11	CAGPGQLRYTF	TGTGCCGGACCGGGACAGTTAAGGTACACCTTC
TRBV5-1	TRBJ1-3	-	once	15	CASSSGAVSGNTIYF	TGCGCCAGCAGCTCAGGGGCCGTCTCTGGAAACACCATATATTTT
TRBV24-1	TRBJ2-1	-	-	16	CATSDLTASSYNEQFF	TGTGCCACCAGTGATCTGACAGCGTCCTCCTACAATGAGCAGTTCTTC
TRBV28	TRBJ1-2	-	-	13	CASRLGQSYGYTF	TGTGCCAGCAGACTCGGACAGAGCTATGGCTACACCTTC
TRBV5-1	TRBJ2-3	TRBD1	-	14	CASSWTGWPDTQYF	TGCGCCAGCAGTTGGACAGGGTGGCCAGATACGCAGTATTTT
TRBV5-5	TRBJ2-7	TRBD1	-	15	CASSLGTGVIYEQYF	TGTGCCAGCAGCTTGGGGACAGGGGTAATCTACGAGCAGTACTTC
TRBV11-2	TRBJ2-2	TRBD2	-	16	CASSPGPGGSTGELFF	TGTGCCAGCAGCCCCGGGCCCGGGGGGAGTACCGGGGAGCTGTTTTTT
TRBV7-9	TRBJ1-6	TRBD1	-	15	CASSSQGADNSPLHF	TGTGCCAGCAGCTCACAGGGGGCGGATAATTCACCCCTCCACTTT
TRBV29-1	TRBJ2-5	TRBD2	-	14	CSVREGRNEETQYF	TGCAGCGTTAGGGAGGGACGGAATGAAGAGACCCAGTACTTC
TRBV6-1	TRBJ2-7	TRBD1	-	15	CASSDRDRAAYEQYF	TGTGCCAGCAGTGATAGGGACAGGGCGGCCTACGAGCAGTACTTC
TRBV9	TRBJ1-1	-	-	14	CASSTGSEYTEAFF	TGTGCCAGCAGCACAGGGAGTGAGTACACTGAAGCTTTCTTT
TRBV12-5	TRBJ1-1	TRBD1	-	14	CASGLHSGGTEAFF	TGTGCTAGTGGTTTGCATTCAGGGGGCACTGAAGCTTTCTTT
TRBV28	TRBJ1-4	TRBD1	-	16	CASSRQGEVQGEKLFF	TGTGCCAGCAGCCGACAGGGGGAAGTTCAAGGTGAAAAACTGTTTTTT
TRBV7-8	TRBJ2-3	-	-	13	CASSSSRENTQYF	TGTGCCAGCAGCTCCTCTCGCGAGAATACGCAGTATTTT
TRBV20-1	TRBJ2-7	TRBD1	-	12	CSASQGAHEQYF	TGCAGTGCTAGTCAGGGGGCCCATGAGCAGTACTTC
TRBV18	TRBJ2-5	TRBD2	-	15	CASSPVAGGGETQYF	TGTGCCAGCTCACCAGTAGCGGGAGGGGGAGAGACCCAGTACTTC
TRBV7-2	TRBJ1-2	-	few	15	CASSVKTGPNYGYTF	TGTGCCAGCAGCGTAAAAACAGGTCCAAACTATGGCTACACCTTC
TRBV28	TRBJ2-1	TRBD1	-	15	CASIPGDSSYNEQFF	TGTGCCAGCATCCCCGGGGACAGCTCCTACAATGAGCAGTTCTTC
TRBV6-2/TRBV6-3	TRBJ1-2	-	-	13	CASSLDRNYGYTF	TGTGCCAGCAGTTTAGACAGAAACTATGGCTACACCTTC
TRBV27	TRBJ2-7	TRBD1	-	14	CASSFGTGFYEQYF	TGTGCCAGCAGTTTCGGGACAGGGTTCTACGAGCAGTACTTC
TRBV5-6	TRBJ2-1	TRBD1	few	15	CASSVGTGAGNEQFF	TGTGCCAGCAGCGTCGGGACAGGGGCAGGGAATGAGCAGTTCTTC
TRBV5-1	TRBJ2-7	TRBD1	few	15	CASSLRTGSVYEQYF	TGCGCCAGCAGCTTAAGGACAGGGAGCGTCTACGAGCAGTACTTC
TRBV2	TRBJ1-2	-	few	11	CASSAGRGYTF	TGTGCCAGCAGTGCAGGGAGGGGCTACACCTTC
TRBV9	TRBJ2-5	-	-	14	CASSTRPAGETQYF	TGTGCCAGCAGCACCCGACCCGCAGGCGAGACCCAGTACTTC
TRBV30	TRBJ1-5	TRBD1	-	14	CAWSGTGRNQPQHF	TGTGCCTGGAGTGGGACAGGGCGCAATCAGCCCCAGCATTTT
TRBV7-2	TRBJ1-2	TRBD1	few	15	CASSLEGQGIYGYTF	TGTGCCAGCAGCTTAGAAGGACAGGGGATCTATGGCTACACCTTC
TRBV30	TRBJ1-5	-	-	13	CAWSLGRDQPQHF	TGTGCCTGGAGTTTGGGGAGGGATCAGCCCCAGCATTTT
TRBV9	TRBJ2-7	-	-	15	CASSVGWRDSYEQYF	TGTGCCAGCAGCGTAGGTTGGCGGGACTCCTACGAGCAGTACTTC
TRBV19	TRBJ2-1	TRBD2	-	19	CASSIDAGGVIKSYNEQFF	TGTGCCAGTAGTATAGACGCGGGGGGGGTTATCAAGTCCTACAATGAGCAGTTCTTC
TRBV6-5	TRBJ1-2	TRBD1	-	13	CASRTGGYYGYTF	TGTGCCAGCAGAACAGGGGGCTACTATGGCTACACCTTC
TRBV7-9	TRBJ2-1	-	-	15	CASSLGGGSYNEQFF	TGTGCCAGCAGCTTAGGAGGGGGCTCCTACAATGAGCAGTTCTTC
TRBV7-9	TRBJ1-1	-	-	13	CASGRDTNTEAFF	TGTGCCAGCGGGAGGGACACGAACACTGAAGCTTTCTTT
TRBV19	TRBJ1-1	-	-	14	CASSLQGPNTEAFF	TGTGCCAGTAGCCTACAGGGACCGAACACTGAAGCTTTCTTT
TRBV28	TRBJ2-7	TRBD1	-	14	CASSPRDSSYEQYF	TGTGCCAGCAGTCCCCGGGACAGCTCCTACGAGCAGTACTTC
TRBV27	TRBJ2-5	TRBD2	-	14	CASRRGGSGETQYF	TGTGCCAGCCGGAGAGGCGGGAGTGGTGAGACCCAGTACTTC